A selection of T cell receptor beta chains follows, all from one sample in a study of cytomegalovirus exposure and HLA in healthy donors. Only in-frame clones appear in the TCRdb table, and some are missing; sequencing was by immunoSEQ multiplex PCR. The data show 210,000 or so clones, approximately 78% seen once. Sequenced: PBMCs. The source of these receptors is a boy aged 5-17 years in good health and CMV-seronegative. The conserved cysteine and the conserved F or W are not part of the CDR3 here.

v_call: TRBV9; cdr3_length: 10; cdr3_aa: ASSTQGSEAF
v_call: TRBV5-1; cdr3_length: 12; cdr3_aa: ASSLDPSIQTQY
v_call: TRBV9; cdr3_length: 13; cdr3_aa: ASSARPGQGYEQY
v_call: TRBV5-8; cdr3_length: 14; cdr3_aa: ASSLSLGRGRGEQY
v_call: TRBV29-1; cdr3_length: 11; cdr3_aa: SGGTSGFSQQY
v_call: TRBV6-1; cdr3_length: 13; cdr3_aa: ASRDRATREEKLF
v_call: TRBV13; cdr3_length: 13; cdr3_aa: ASSLRGLITGELF
v_call: TRBV29-1; cdr3_length: 9; cdr3_aa: SPGHNYGYT
v_call: TRBV19; cdr3_length: 12; cdr3_aa: ASKFGTSDYGYT
v_call: TRBV6-6; cdr3_length: 12; cdr3_aa: ASTGQGRNQPQH
v_call: TRBV7-9; cdr3_length: 12; cdr3_aa: ASSLPGQGFGYT
v_call: TRBV19; cdr3_length: 11; cdr3_aa: ASRDREADGYT
v_call: TRBV10-3; cdr3_length: 17; cdr3_aa: AIKGAGLAGTSSYNEQF
v_call: TRBV5-1; cdr3_length: 11; cdr3_aa: ASSLEAEDTQY
v_call: TRBV7-8; cdr3_length: 13; cdr3_aa: ASSLVSTDNNEQF
v_call: TRBV6-1; cdr3_length: 13; cdr3_aa: ASLSPGTANYGYT
v_call: TRBV9; cdr3_length: 12; cdr3_aa: ASSVGGQGYEQY
v_call: TRBV27; cdr3_length: 10; cdr3_aa: ASYRGDYGYT
v_call: TRBV15; cdr3_length: 15; cdr3_aa: ATSRDLASGLVDEQY
v_call: TRBV19; cdr3_length: 11; cdr3_aa: ASSMRENYGYT
v_call: TRBV13; cdr3_length: 12; cdr3_aa: ASSSTFLSYGYT
v_call: TRBV7-6; cdr3_length: 11; cdr3_aa: ASSPRENYGYT
v_call: TRBV11-2; cdr3_length: 15; cdr3_aa: ASSLGLNRETNEKLF
v_call: TRBV5-6; cdr3_length: 13; cdr3_aa: ASSWLDRDSYEQY
v_call: TRBV6-5; cdr3_length: 13; cdr3_aa: ASGQRAGWSDTQY